This T cell receptor beta chain was identified in a study of T cells of healthy individuals. TCRdb reanalysed the 5' RACE reads using MiXCR and keeps one entry per CDR3 protein. The repertoire holds over 95,000 distinct CDR3 sequences, with about 16% as singletons. This clonotype was seen a handful of times. The V gene's germline CDR1 is MDHEN and CDR2 SYDVKM. The CDR3 is 14 amino acids. Losses at the gene ends were 8 bases for V and 4 bases for J; bases not matched to a gene: 8. V and J are TRBV28 and TRBJ1-1; 9 nucleotides align to TRBD1. This clonotype originated in a human donor in good health. The CDR3 DNA follows: TGTGCCAGCGGGGGACAGGGCGCTACCACTGAAGCTTTCTTT. It codes for CASGGQGATTEAFF.